The table lists the clone carrying this T cell receptor beta chain with a few counts. No antigen is known for it. RNA was extracted from bulk tissue without any cell sorting. Distant lung tissue was collected more than 3 cm away from the tumor edge. The data belong to a study of tumor and adjacent non-tumor tissue in lung cancer. In the study overall: The cohort had about twelve adenocarcinoma, 2 squamous cell and 1 small cell patients. Each sample yielded around 4 million productive TCRbeta reads on average. General study points: In normal lung, the top 100 clones were significantly more dominant than in tumor.

A modified ARM-PCR protocol with three rounds of nested PCR amplified TCRbeta. TCRdb re-called the multiplex PCR reads through MiXCR, storing one row per CDR3 protein. The data show some 66,000 distinct CDR3 sequences, about 61% seen once. This CDR3 spans 15 amino acids. Trimming took 8 bases from V and 3 from J, leaving 18 bases between them. The germline CDR1 and CDR2 sequences are MNHNS and SASEGT. Sequencing was performed on distant non-tumor lung tissue. V gene TRBV6-1 combines with J gene TRBJ2-3, with D tentatively TRBD1 (7 bases). The TCR was taken from a man between 65 and 85 years old with non-small cell lung cancer. The DNA of the CDR3 is TGTGCCAGCGGGCGGGACAGCGTAGGAACAGATACGCAGTATTTT. It specifies CASGRDSVGTDTQYF.